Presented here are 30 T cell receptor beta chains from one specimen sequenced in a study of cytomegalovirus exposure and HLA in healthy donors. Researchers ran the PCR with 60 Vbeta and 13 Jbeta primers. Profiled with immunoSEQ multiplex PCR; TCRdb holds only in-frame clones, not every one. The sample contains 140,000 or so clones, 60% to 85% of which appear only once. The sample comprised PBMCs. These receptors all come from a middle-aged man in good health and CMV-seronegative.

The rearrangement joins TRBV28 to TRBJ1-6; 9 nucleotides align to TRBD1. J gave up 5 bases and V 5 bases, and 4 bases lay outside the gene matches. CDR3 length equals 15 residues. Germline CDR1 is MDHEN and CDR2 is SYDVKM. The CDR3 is CASSKTGGNNSPLHF. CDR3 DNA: TGTGCCAGCAGTAAGACAGGGGGTAATAATTCACCCCTCCACTTT.

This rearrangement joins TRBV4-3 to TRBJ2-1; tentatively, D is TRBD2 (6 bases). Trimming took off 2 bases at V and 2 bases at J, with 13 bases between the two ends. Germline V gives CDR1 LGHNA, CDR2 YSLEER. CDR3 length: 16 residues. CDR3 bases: TGCGCCAGCAGCCAAAATAGGGACTTTCCCTACAATGAGCAGTTCTTC. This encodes CASSQNRDFPYNEQFF.

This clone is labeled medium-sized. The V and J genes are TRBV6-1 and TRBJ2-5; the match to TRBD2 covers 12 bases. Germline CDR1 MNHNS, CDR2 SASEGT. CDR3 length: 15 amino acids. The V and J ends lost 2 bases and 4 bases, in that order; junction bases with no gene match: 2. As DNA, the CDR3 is TGTGCCAGCAGTGAACTAGCGGGGGGGCCAGAGACCCAGTACTTC. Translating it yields CASSELAGGPETQYF.

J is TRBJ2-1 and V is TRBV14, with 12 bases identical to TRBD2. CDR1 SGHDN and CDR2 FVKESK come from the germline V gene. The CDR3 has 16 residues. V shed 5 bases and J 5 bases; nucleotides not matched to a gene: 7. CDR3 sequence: CASSVASGGAHNEQFF. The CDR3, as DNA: TGTGCCAGCAGCGTAGCTAGCGGGGGGGCCCACAATGAGCAGTTCTTC.

The CDR3 DNA is TGTGCCAGCAGTCAGGAACTAGCGGGAAACACCGGGGAGCTGTTTTTT. Translating it yields CASSQELAGNTGELFF. The chain employs TRBV6-4 and TRBJ2-2; TRBD2 matches 10 bases. This CDR3 is built from 16 residues. Germline trimming cut 5 bases from V and 2 bases from J; bases unmatched to any gene: 5. CDR1 MRHNA and CDR2 SNTAGT come from the germline V gene.

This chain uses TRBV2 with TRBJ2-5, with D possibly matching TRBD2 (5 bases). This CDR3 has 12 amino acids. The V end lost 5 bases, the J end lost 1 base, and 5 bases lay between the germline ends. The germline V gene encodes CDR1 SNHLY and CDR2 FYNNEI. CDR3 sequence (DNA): TGTGCCAGCAGTCGGGGCCAAGAGACCCAGTACTTC. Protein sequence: CASSRGQETQYF.

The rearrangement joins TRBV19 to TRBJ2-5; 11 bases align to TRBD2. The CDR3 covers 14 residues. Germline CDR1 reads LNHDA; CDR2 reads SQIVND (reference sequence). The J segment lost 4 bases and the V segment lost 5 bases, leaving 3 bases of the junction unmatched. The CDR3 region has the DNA TGTGCCAGTAGTGTTCTAGCGGGAGGAGAGACCCAGTACTTC. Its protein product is CASSVLAGGETQYF. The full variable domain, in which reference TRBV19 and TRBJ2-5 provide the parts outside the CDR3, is DGGITQSPKYLFRKEGQNVTLSCEQNLNHDAMYWYRQDPGQGLRLIYYSQIVNDFQKGDIAEGYSVSREKKESFPLTVTSAQKNPTAFYLCASSVLAGGETQYFGPGTRLLVL.

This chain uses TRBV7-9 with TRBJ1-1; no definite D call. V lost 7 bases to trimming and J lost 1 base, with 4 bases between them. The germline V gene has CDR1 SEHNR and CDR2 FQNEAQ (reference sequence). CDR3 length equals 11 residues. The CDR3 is CASIGNTEAFF. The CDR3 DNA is TGTGCCAGCATCGGGAACACTGAAGCTTTCTTT.

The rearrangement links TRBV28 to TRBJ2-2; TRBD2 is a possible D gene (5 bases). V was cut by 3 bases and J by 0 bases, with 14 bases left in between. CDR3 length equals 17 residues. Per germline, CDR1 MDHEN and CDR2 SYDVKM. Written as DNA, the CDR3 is TGTGCCAGCAGTTTCTCCGCGGGCCGCCCGAACACCGGGGAGCTGTTTTTT. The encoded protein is CASSFSAGRPNTGELFF.

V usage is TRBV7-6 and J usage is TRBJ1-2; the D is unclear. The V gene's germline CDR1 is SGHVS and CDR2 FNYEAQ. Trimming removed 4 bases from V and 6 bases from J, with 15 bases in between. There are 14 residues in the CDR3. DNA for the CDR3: TGTGCCAGCAGCTCACAGTTGGAAATCGATGGCTACACCTTC. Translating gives CASSSQLEIDGYTF.

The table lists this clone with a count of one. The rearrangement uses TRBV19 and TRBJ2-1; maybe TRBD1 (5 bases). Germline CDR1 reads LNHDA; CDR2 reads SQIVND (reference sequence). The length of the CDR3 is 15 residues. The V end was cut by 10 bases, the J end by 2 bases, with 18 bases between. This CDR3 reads CATRTQGETYNEQFF. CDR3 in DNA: TGTGCCACCCGAACCCAAGGGGAAACCTACAATGAGCAGTTCTTC.

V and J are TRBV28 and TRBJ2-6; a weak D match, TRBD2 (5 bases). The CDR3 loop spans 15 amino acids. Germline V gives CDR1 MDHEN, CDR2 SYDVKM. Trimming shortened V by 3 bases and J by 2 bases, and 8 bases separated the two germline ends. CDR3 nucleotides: TGTGCCAGCAGTTTTCCCGGGACTGGGGCCAACGTCCTGACTTTC. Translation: CASSFPGTGANVLTF.

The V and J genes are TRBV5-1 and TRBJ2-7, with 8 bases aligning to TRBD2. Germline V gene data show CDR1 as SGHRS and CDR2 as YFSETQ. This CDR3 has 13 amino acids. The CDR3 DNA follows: TGCGCAACGAGGCGGGAGGTCTCCTACGAGCAGTACTTC. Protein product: CATRREVSYEQYF.

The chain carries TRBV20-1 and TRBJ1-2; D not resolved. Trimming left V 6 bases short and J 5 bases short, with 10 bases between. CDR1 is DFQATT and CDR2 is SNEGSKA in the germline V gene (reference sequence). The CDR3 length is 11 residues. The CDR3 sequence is CSASTLYGYTF. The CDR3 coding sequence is TGCAGTGCCTCCACCCTATATGGCTACACCTTC.

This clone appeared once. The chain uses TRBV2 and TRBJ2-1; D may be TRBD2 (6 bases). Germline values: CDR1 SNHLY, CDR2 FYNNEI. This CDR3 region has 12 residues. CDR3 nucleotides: TGTGCGGGCGGGAACTTGGGCGATGAGCAGTTCTTC. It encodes CAGGNLGDEQFF.

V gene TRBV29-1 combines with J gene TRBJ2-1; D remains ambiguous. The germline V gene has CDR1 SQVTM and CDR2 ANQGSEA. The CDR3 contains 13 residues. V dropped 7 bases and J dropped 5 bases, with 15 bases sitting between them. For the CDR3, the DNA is TGCAGCGCGGTTTCACAGTGGGACAATGAGCAGTTCTTC. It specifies CSAVSQWDNEQFF.

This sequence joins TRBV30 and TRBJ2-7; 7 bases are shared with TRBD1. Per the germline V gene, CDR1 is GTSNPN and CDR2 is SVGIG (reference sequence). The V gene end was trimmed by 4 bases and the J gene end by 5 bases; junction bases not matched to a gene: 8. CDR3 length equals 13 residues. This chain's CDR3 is CAWTVGGVDEQYF. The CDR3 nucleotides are TGTGCCTGGACTGTAGGGGGCGTCGACGAGCAGTACTTC.

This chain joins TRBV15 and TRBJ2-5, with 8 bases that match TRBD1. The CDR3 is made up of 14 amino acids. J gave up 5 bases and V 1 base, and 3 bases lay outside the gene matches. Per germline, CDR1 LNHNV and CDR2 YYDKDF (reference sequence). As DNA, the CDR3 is TGTGCCACCAGCAGAGGTACAGGGGGGGAGACCCAGTACTTC. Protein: CATSRGTGGETQYF.

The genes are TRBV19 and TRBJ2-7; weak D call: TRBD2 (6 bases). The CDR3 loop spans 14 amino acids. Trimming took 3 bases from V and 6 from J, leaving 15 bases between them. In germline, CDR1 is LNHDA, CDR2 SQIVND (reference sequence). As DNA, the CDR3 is TGTGCCAGTAGTATGGCAGCGGGCCATATCGAGCAGTACTTC. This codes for CASSMAAGHIEQYF.

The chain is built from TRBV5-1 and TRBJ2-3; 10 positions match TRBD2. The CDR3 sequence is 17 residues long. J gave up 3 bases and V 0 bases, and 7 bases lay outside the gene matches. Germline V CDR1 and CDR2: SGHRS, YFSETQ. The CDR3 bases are TGCGCCAGCAGCTTGGCTCTAGCGGGAGCGGCGACAGATACGCAGTATTTT. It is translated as CASSLALAGAATDTQYF.

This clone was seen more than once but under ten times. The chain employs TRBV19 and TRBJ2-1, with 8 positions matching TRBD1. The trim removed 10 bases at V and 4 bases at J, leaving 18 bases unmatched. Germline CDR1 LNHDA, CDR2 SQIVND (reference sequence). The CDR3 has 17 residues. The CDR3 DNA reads TGTGCCACCAACAACGGACAGGGCCGGACGGGATACAATGAGCAGTTCTTC. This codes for CATNNGQGRTGYNEQFF.

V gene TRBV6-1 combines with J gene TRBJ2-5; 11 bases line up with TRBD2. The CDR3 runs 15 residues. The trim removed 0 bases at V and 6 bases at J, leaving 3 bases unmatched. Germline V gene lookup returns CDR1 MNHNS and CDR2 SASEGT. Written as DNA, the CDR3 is TGTGCCAGCAGTGAAGCTAGCGGGGGGGCCAAGACCCAGTACTTC. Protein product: CASSEASGGAKTQYF.

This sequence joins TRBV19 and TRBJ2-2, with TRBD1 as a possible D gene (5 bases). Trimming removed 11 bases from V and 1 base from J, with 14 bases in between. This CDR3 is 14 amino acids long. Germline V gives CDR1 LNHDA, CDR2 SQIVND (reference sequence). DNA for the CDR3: TGTGCCGCAAGGGGTACGGGGAACACCGGGGAGCTGTTTTTT. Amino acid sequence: CAARGTGNTGELFF.

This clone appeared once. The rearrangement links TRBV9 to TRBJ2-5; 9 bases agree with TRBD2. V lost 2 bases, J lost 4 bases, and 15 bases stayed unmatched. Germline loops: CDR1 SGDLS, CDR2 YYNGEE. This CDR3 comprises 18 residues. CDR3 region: CASSVGLAISSAGETQYF. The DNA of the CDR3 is TGTGCCAGCAGCGTTGGACTAGCGATTTCGTCGGCGGGAGAGACCCAGTACTTC.

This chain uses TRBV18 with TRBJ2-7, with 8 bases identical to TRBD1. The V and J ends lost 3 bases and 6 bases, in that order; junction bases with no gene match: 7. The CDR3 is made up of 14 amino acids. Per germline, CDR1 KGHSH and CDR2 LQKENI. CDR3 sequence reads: CASSPSTGDIEQYF. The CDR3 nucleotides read TGTGCCAGCTCACCGTCGACAGGGGACATCGAGCAGTACTTC.

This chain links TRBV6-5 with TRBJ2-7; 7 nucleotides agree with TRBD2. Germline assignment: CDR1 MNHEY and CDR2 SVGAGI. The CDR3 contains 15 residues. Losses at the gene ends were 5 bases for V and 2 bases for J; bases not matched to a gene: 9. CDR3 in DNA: TGTGCCAGCAGTAGAAATTCAGCGGGACCCTACGAGCAGTACTTC. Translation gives CASSRNSAGPYEQYF.

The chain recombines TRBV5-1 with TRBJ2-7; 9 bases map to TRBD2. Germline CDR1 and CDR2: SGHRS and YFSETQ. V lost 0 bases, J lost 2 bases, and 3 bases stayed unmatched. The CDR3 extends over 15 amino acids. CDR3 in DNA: TGCGCCAGCAGCTTGGAGGCTAGCGGGACCTACGAGCAGTACTTC. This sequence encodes CASSLEASGTYEQYF. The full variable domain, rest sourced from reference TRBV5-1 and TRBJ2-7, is KAGVTQTPRYLIKTRGQQVTLSCSPISGHRSVSWYQQTPGQGLQFLFEYFSETQRNKGNFPGRFSGRQFSNSRSEMNVSTLELGDSALYLCASSLEASGTYEQYFGPGTRLTVT.

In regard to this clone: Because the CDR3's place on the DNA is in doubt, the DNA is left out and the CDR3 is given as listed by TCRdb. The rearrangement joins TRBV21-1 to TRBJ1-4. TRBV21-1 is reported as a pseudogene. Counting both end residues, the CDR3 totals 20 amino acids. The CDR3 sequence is CASSKALYNCCGATNEKLFF.

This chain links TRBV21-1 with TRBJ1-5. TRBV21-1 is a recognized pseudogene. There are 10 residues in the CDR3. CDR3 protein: CASRDLAQHF. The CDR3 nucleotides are TGTGCCAGCAGAGACTTGGCCCAGCATTTT.

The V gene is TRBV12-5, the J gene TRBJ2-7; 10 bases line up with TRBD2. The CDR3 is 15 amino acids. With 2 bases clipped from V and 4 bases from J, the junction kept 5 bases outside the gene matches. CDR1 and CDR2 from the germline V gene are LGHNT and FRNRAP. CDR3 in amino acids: CASGLYASGGYEQYF. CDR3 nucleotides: TGTGCTAGTGGTTTGTATGCTAGCGGGGGTTACGAGCAGTACTTC.